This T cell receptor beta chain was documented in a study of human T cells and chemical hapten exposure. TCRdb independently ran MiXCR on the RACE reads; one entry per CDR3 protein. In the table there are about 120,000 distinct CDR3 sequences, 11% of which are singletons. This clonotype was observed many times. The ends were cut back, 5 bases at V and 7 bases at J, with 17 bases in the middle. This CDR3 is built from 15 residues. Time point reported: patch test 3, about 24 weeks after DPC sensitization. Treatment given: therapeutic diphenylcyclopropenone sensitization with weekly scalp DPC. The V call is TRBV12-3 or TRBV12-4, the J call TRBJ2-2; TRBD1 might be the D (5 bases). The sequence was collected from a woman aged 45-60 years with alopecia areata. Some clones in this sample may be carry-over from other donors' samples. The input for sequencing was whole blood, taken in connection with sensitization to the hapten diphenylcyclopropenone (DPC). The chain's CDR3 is CASSARASQGGELFF. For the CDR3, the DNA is TGTGCCAGCAGTGCCCGGGCCTCCCAGGGCGGGGAGCTGTTTTTT.